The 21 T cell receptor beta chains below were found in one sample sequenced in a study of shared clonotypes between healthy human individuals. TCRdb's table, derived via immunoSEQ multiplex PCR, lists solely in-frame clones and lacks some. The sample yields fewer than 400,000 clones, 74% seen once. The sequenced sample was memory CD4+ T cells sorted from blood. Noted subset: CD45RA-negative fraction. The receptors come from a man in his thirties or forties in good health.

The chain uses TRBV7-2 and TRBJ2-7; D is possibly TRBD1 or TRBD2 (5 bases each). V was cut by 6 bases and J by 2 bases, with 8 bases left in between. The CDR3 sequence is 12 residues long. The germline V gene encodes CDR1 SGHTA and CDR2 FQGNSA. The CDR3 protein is CASSVGAYEQYF. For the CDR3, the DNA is TGTGCCAGCAGTGTGGGGGCCTACGAGCAGTACTTC.

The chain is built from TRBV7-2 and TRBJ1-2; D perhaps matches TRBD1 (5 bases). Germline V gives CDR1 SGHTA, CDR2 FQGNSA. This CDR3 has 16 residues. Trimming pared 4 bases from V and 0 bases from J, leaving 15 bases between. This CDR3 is CASSSGVAGANYGYTF. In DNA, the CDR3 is TGTGCCAGCAGCTCGGGCGTGGCGGGGGCTAACTATGGCTACACCTTC. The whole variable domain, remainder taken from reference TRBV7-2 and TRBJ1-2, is GAGVSQSPSNKVTEKGKDVELRCDPISGHTALYWYRQSLGQGLEFLIYFQGNSAPDKSGLPSDRFSAERTGGSVSTLTIQRTQQEDSAVYLCASSSGVAGANYGYTFGSGTRLTVV.

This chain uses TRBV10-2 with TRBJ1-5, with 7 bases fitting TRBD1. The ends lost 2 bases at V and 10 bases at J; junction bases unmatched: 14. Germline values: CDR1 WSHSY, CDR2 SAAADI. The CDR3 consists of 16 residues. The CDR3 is CASSEATGLRGAPQHF. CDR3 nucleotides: TGCGCCAGCAGTGAGGCGACAGGGTTAAGGGGGGCACCCCAGCATTTT.

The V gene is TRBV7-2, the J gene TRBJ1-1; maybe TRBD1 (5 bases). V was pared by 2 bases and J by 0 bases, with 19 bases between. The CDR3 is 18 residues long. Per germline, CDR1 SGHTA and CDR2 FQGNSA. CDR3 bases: TGTGCCAGCAGCTTATTCCCACCGGGGGATTTTATGAACACTGAAGCTTTCTTT. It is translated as CASSLFPPGDFMNTEAFF.

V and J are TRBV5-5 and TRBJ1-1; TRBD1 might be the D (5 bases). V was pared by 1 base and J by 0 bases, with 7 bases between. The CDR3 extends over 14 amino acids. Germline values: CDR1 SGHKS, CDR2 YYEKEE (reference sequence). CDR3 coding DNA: TGTGCCAGCAGCTTGAAGGACATGAACACTGAAGCTTTCTTT. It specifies CASSLKDMNTEAFF.

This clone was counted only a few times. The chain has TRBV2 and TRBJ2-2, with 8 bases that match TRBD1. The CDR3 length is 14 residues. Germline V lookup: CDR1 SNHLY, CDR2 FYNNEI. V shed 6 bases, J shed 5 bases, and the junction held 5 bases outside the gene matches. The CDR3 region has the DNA TGTGCCAGCAGGGACAGGGTGGGAACCGGGGAGCTGTTTTTT. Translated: CASRDRVGTGELFF.

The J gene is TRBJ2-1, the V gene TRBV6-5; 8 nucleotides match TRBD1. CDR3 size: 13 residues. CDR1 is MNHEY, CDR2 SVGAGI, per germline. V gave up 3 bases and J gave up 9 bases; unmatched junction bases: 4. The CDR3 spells CASSYLRGREQFF. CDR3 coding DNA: TGTGCCAGCAGTTATCTCAGGGGGCGTGAGCAGTTCTTC.

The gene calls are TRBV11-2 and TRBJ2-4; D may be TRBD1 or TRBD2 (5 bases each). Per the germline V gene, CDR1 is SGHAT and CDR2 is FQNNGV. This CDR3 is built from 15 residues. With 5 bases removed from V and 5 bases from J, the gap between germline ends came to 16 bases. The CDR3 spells CASSPRTGDQNIQYF. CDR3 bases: TGTGCCAGCAGCCCACGGACCGGGGACCAAAACATTCAGTACTTC.

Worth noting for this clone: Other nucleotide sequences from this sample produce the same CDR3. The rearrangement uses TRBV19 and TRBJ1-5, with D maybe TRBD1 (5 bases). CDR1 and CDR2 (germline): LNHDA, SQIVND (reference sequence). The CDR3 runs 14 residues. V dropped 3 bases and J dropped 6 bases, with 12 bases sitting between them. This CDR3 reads CASSIRQGGQPQHF. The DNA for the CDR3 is TGTGCCAGTAGTATTCGGCAGGGAGGTCAGCCCCAGCATTTT.

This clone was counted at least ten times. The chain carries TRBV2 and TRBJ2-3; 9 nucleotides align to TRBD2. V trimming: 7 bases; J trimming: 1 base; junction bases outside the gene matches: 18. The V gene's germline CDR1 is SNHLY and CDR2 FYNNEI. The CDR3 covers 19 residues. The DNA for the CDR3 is TGTGCCAGCAAAAATATTGTTGGCGGGAGGGGGTACGGCACAGATACGCAGTATTTT. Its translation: CASKNIVGGRGYGTDTQYF.

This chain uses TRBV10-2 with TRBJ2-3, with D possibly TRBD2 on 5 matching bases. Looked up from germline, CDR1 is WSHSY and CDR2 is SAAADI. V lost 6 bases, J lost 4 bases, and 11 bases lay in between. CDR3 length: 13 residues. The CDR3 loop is CASRLDGADTQYF. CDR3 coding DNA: TGCGCCAGCAGACTAGACGGTGCAGATACGCAGTATTTT.

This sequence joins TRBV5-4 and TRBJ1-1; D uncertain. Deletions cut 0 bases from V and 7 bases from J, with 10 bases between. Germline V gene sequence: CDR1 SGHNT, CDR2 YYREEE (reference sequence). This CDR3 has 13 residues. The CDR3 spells CASSLGLFGEAFF. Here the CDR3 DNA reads TGTGCCAGCAGCTTGGGCCTCTTCGGTGAAGCTTTCTTT.

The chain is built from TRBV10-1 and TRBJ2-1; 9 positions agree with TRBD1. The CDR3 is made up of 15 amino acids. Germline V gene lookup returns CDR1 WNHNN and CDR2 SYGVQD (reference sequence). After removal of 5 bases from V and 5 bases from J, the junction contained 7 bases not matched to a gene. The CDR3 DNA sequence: TGCGCCAGCAGTTTTCCCGGGACAGGGCACAATGAGCAGTTCTTC. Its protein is CASSFPGTGHNEQFF.

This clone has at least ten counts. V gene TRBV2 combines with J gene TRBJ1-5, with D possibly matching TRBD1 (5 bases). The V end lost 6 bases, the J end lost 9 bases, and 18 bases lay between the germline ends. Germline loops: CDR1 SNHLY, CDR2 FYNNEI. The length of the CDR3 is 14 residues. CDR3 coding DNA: TGTGCCAGCAGCCTCCGGGGGGAAAGTCTGCCCCAGCATTTT. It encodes CASSLRGESLPQHF.

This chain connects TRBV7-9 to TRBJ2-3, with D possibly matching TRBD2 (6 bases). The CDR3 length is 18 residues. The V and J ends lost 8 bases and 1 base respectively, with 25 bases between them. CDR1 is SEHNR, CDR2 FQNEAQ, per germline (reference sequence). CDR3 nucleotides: TGTGCCAGCGGCCGCGGAGGCGGGACCCCTGCTCGCACAGATACGCAGTATTTT. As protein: CASGRGGGTPARTDTQYF. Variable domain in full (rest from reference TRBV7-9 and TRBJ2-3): DTGVSQNPRHKITKRGQNVTFRCDPISEHNRLYWYRQTLGQGPEFLTYFQNEAQLEKSRLLSDRFSAERPKGSFSTLEIQRTEQGDSAMYLCASGRGGGTPARTDTQYFGPGTRLTVL.

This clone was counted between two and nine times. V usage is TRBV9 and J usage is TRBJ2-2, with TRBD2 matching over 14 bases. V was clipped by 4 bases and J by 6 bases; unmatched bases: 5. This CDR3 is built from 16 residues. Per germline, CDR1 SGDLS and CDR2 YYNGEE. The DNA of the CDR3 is TGTGCCAGCAGCTCGGGACTAGCGGGAGCGGCCGGGGAGCTGTTTTTT. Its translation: CASSSGLAGAAGELFF.

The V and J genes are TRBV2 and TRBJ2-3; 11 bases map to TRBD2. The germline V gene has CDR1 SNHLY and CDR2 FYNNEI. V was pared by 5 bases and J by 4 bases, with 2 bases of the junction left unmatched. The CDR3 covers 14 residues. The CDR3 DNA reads TGTGCCAGCAGTCTTAGCGGGAGGGCAGATACGCAGTATTTT. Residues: CASSLSGRADTQYF.

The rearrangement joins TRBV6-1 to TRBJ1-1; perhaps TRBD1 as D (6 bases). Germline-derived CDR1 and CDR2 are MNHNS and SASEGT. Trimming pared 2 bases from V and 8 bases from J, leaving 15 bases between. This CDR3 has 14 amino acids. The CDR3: CASSEFSGGIEAFF. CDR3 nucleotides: TGTGCCAGCAGTGAATTCTCGGGGGGCATAGAAGCTTTCTTT.

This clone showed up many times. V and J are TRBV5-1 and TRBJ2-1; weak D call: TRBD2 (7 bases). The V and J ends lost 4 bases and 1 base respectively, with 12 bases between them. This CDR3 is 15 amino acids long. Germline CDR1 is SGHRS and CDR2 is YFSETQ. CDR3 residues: CASSPEGGSYNEQFF. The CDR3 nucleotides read TGCGCCAGCAGCCCCGAGGGGGGGTCCTACAATGAGCAGTTCTTC. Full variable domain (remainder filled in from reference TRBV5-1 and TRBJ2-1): KAGVTQTPRYLIKTRGQQVTLSCSPISGHRSVSWYQQTPGQGLQFLFEYFSETQRNKGNFPGRFSGRQFSNSRSEMNVSTLELGDSALYLCASSPEGGSYNEQFFGPGTRLTVL.

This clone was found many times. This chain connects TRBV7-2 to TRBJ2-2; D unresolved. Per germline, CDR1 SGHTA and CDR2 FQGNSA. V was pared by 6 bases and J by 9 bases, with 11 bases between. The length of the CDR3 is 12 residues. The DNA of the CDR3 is TGTGCCAGCAGTTCTTACTCCCGGGAGCTGTTTTTT. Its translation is CASSSYSRELFF. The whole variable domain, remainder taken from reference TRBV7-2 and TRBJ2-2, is GAGVSQSPSNKVTEKGKDVELRCDPISGHTALYWYRQSLGQGLEFLIYFQGNSAPDKSGLPSDRFSAERTGGSVSTLTIQRTQQEDSAVYLCASSSYSRELFFGEGSRLTVL.

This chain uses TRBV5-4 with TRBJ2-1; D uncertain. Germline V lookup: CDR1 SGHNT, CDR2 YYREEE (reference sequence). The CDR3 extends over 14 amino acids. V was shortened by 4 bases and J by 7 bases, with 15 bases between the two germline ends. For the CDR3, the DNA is TGTGCCAGCAGCCCGGGCCTAGAAAAAAATGAGCAGTTCTTC. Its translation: CASSPGLEKNEQFF.